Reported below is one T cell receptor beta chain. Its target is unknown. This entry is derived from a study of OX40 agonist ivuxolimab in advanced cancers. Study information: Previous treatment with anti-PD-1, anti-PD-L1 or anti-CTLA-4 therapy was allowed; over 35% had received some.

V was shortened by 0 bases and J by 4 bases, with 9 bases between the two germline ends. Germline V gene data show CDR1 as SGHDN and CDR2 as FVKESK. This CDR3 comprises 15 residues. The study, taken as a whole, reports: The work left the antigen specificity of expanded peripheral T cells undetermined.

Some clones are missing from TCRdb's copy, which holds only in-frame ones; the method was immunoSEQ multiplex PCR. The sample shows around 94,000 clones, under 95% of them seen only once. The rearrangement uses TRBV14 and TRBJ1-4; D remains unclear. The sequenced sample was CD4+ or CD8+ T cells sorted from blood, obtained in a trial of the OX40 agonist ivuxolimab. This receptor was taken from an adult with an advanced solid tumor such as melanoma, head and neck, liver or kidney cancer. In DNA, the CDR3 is TGTGCCAGCAGCCAAGATGGGAGCTTTAATGAAAAACTGTTTTTT. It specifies CASSQDGSFNEKLFF.